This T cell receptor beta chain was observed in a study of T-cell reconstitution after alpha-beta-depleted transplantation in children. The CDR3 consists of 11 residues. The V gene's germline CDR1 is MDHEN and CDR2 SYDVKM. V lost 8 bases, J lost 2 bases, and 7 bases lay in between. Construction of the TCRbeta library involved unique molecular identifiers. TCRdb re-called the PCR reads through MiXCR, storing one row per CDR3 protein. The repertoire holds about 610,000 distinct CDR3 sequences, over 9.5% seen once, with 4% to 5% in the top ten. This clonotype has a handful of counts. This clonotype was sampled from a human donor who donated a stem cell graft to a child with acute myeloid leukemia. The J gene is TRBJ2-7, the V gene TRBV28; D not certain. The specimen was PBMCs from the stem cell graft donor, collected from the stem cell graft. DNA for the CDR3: TGTGCCAGCGCAGCCACCTACGAGCAGTACTTC. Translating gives CASAATYEQYF. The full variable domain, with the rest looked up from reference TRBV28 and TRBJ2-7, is DVKVTQSSRYLVKRTGEKVFLECVQDMDHENMFWYRQDPGLGLRLIYFSYDVKMKEKGDIPEGYSVSREKKERFSLILESASTNQTSMYLCASAATYEQYFGPGTRLTVT.